Below, 25 T cell receptor beta chains from the same sample are listed, as sequenced in a study of T cells in tuberculosis. Libraries were prepared by immunoSEQ multiplex PCR; TCRdb keeps only in-frame clonotypes and omits some of them. The sample shows about 28,000 clones, around 91% of them seen only once. The sample taken for sequencing was PBMCs. The receptors shown here come from a donor aged 10 to 29 with latent tuberculosis or without tuberculosis infection.

The chain uses TRBV18 and TRBJ1-4; 9 bases map to TRBD1. CDR3 size: 21 residues. V gave up 5 bases and J gave up 0 bases; unmatched junction bases: 19. CDR1 is KGHSH and CDR2 is LQKENI in the germline V gene. The CDR3 reads CASSKQGITGGVPSTNEKLFF. The CDR3 DNA is TGTGCCAGCTCAAAACAGGGGATAACAGGGGGCGTCCCCTCAACTAATGAAAAACTGTTTTTT.

The chain combines TRBV6-5 with TRBJ1-6; TRBD1 might be the D (6 bases). The CDR3 totals 13 residues. Trimming cost V 6 bases and J 10 bases, with 13 bases left between them. Per the germline V gene, CDR1 is MNHEY and CDR2 is SVGAGI. The CDR3 bases are TGTGCCAGCAGGCCAGGGGTGTGGTCACCCCTCCACTTT. It codes for CASRPGVWSPLHF.

The CDR3 sequence is CASSRGGADGYTF. Written as DNA, the CDR3 is TGTGCCAGCAGCCGAGGGGGCGCGGATGGCTACACCTTC. The chain links TRBV5-6 to TRBJ1-2, with 7 bases fitting TRBD1. V trimming: 4 bases; J trimming: 6 bases; junction bases outside the gene matches: 6. The CDR3 covers 13 residues. CDR1 is SGHDT and CDR2 is YYEEEE in the germline V gene.

This chain links TRBV5-4 with TRBJ1-2, with 8 positions matching TRBD1. CDR1 SGHNT and CDR2 YYREEE come from the germline V gene (reference sequence). Trimming at V came to 4 bases and at J to 4 bases, leaving 3 bases not matched to a gene. This CDR3 has 13 amino acids. CDR3: CASSPQGGYGYTF. CDR3 sequence (DNA): TGTGCCAGCAGCCCACAGGGGGGCTATGGCTACACCTTC. Together with reference TRBV5-4 and TRBJ1-2, the CDR3 gives the full variable domain: ETGVTQSPTHLIKTRGQQVTLRCSSQSGHNTVSWYQQALGQGPQFIFQYYREEENGRGNFPPRFSGLQFPNYSSELNVNALELDDSALYLCASSPQGGYGYTFGSGTRLTVV.

The chain recombines TRBV19 with TRBJ1-2; the D gene is possibly TRBD1 (5 bases). Germline V CDR1 and CDR2: LNHDA, SQIVND (reference sequence). Trimming cost V 5 bases and J 4 bases, with 11 bases left between them. The CDR3 is 13 amino acids. CDR3 nucleotide sequence: TGTGCCAGTAGTTCCGGGGGTTTCTATGGCTACACCTTC. Protein: CASSSGGFYGYTF.

This chain joins TRBV5-5 and TRBJ1-2, with D unresolved. Trimming stripped 0 bases from V and 4 bases from J, with 10 bases between. The CDR3 contains 14 residues. CDR1 and CDR2 from the germline V gene are SGHKS and YYEKEE (reference sequence). The CDR3: CASSLGQARYGYTF. The DNA for the CDR3 is TGTGCCAGCAGCTTGGGTCAGGCCCGCTATGGCTACACCTTC.

This chain's CDR3 is CASSEGGLPGELFF. In DNA form, the CDR3 reads TGTGCCAGCAGTGAAGGGGGGCTCCCCGGGGAGCTGTTTTTT. J is TRBJ2-2 and V is TRBV6-1; D possibly corresponds to TRBD1 (6 bases). Trimming took off 1 base at V and 6 bases at J, with 9 bases between the two ends. CDR3 length: 14 residues. Germline V gene lookup returns CDR1 MNHNS and CDR2 SASEGT.

The rearrangement links TRBV12-5 to TRBJ2-7; D possibly corresponds to TRBD1 (6 bases). This CDR3 has 13 residues. Germline V gene sequence: CDR1 LGHNT, CDR2 FRNRAP. V was clipped by 3 bases and J by 1 base, with 7 bases between them. The CDR3 region is CASGFRGSYEQYF. CDR3 nucleotide sequence: TGTGCTAGTGGTTTCAGGGGATCCTACGAGCAGTACTTC.

This rearrangement joins TRBV27 to TRBJ2-7; D unclear. The V gene lost 11 bases and the J gene lost 0 bases, with 14 bases spanning the gap. Germline CDR1 and CDR2: MNHEY and SMNVEV (reference sequence). The CDR3 consists of 13 residues. The CDR3 region has the DNA TGTGCCCCCCTAAAAGACTTCTCCTACGAGCAGTACTTC. As protein: CAPLKDFSYEQYF.

This sequence joins TRBV10-3 and TRBJ2-7, with a tentative D call TRBD2 (6 bases). Trimming took off 4 bases at V and 4 bases at J, with 11 bases between the two ends. Germline values: CDR1 ENHRY, CDR2 SYGVKD. The CDR3 loop spans 13 amino acids. The CDR3 DNA reads as TGTGCCATCAGTGGGGACTTATTATACGAGCAGTACTTC. It encodes CAISGDLLYEQYF.

V usage is TRBV5-1 and J usage is TRBJ1-1; no reliable D call. The germline V gene encodes CDR1 SGHRS and CDR2 YFSETQ. The V and J ends lost 4 bases and 3 bases respectively, with 16 bases between them. The CDR3 contains 15 residues. The CDR3 region has the DNA TGCGCCAGCAGCGCCCCCGGAGGTGAGGACACTGAAGCTTTCTTT. Translation gives CASSAPGGEDTEAFF.

The chain joins TRBV7-2 to TRBJ2-3; the match to TRBD1 covers 8 bases. There are 16 residues in the CDR3. In germline, CDR1 is SGHTA, CDR2 FQGNSA. Unmatched junction bases numbered 7, after V lost 0 bases and J lost 5 bases. Here the CDR3 reads CASSLAGQGHQDTQYF. The CDR3 coding sequence is TGTGCCAGCAGCTTAGCCGGACAGGGTCACCAAGATACGCAGTATTTT. The entire variable domain, with the rest obtained from reference TRBV7-2 and TRBJ2-3, is as follows: GAGVSQSPSNKVTEKGKDVELRCDPISGHTALYWYRQSLGQGLEFLIYFQGNSAPDKSGLPSDRFSAERTGGSVSTLTIQRTQQEDSAVYLCASSLAGQGHQDTQYFGPGTRLTVL.

The chain recombines TRBV5-4 with TRBJ1-3; D is perhaps TRBD1 (6 bases). The ends were cut back, 2 bases at V and 2 bases at J, with 11 bases in the middle. The CDR3 extends over 15 amino acids. Germline V gene sequence: CDR1 SGHNT, CDR2 YYREEE (reference sequence). CDR3 amino acids: CASSLRAGAGNTIYF. The CDR3 DNA reads TGTGCCAGCAGCTTACGGGCAGGGGCTGGAAACACCATATATTTT.

The rearrangement joins TRBV28 to TRBJ2-1, with D perhaps matching TRBD2 (6 bases). The CDR3 consists of 16 residues. The V gene's germline CDR1 is MDHEN and CDR2 SYDVKM. V was shortened by 4 bases and J by 5 bases, with 18 bases between the two germline ends. This CDR3 is CASSSPGLPKNNEQFF. Written as DNA, the CDR3 is TGTGCCAGCAGTTCCCCGGGACTCCCTAAAAACAATGAGCAGTTCTTC.

The CDR3 sequence is CASTGGSSYNEQFF. The CDR3 nucleotides are TGCGCCAGCACCGGAGGGAGCTCCTACAATGAGCAGTTCTTC. The V and J genes are TRBV5-1 and TRBJ2-1; the D gene is possibly TRBD2 (6 bases). Trimming left V 6 bases short and J 0 bases short, with 10 bases between. This CDR3 is 14 amino acids long. Per the germline V gene, CDR1 is SGHRS and CDR2 is YFSETQ.

The V and J genes are TRBV18 and TRBJ2-1; perhaps TRBD2 as D (5 bases). The CDR3 totals 13 residues. Between the trimmed V and J ends, which lost 3 bases and 5 bases, there was a span of 8 bases. CDR1 KGHSH and CDR2 LQKENI come from the germline V gene. The CDR3 bases are TGTGCCAGCTCACCCGGACTGGACAATGAGCAGTTCTTC. Translating it yields CASSPGLDNEQFF.

The rearrangement uses TRBV28 and TRBJ1-5; D not resolved. This CDR3 comprises 13 residues. Germline V gives CDR1 MDHEN, CDR2 SYDVKM. The germline V and J ends were trimmed by 8 bases and 3 bases, with 11 bases remaining between them. The CDR3 coding sequence is TGTGCCAGCTTCCCTAGCTTCAATCAGCCCCAGCATTTT. This codes for CASFPSFNQPQHF.

The chain links TRBV7-9 to TRBJ2-7; 10 nucleotides line up with TRBD2. The CDR3 sequence is 19 residues long. The V and J ends lost 2 bases and 5 bases, in that order; junction bases with no gene match: 18. Germline lookup yields CDR1 SEHNR and CDR2 FQNEAQ (reference sequence). Here the CDR3 DNA reads TGTGCCAGCAGCTTAAGTCCTCTACTAGCGGGGATGACCATCCACGAGCAGTACTTC. Translation gives CASSLSPLLAGMTIHEQYF.

This clone turned up a few times. The CDR3 spells CASSPEGQGRYGYTF. The CDR3 DNA reads as TGCGCCAGCAGCCCCGAAGGACAGGGGAGATATGGCTACACCTTC. The rearrangement joins TRBV5-1 to TRBJ1-2; 9 nucleotides match TRBD1. CDR3 size: 15 residues. From germline, CDR1 is SGHRS and CDR2 YFSETQ. V gave up 4 bases and J gave up 5 bases; unmatched junction bases: 9.

This clone was found a few times. J is TRBJ2-5 and V is TRBV28; 10 bases map to TRBD1. CDR1 is MDHEN, CDR2 SYDVKM, per germline. The CDR3 has 17 amino acids. V shed 5 bases and J 5 bases; nucleotides not matched to a gene: 14. The CDR3 nucleotides read TGTGCCAGCAGTGGGGGCCTCTTGACAGGGGGCTGGGAGACCCAGTACTTC. Encoded protein: CASSGGLLTGGWETQYF. Combining the CDR3 with reference TRBV28 and TRBJ2-5 gives the whole variable domain DVKVTQSSRYLVKRTGEKVFLECVQDMDHENMFWYRQDPGLGLRLIYFSYDVKMKEKGDIPEGYSVSREKKERFSLILESASTNQTSMYLCASSGGLLTGGWETQYFGPGTRLLVL.

This chain connects TRBV20-1 to TRBJ2-3, with D unresolved. The germline V gene has CDR1 DFQATT and CDR2 SNEGSKA (reference sequence). Between the trimmed V and J ends, which lost 5 bases and 5 bases, there was a span of 8 bases. The CDR3 has 11 amino acids. This CDR3 reads CSAYRQDTQYF. The DNA of the CDR3 is TGCAGTGCTTATCGACAAGATACGCAGTATTTT.

CDR3 residues: CASSEDPSSYNEQFF. The CDR3 nucleotides read TGTGCCAGCAGTGAAGATCCTAGCTCCTACAATGAGCAGTTCTTC. The gene calls are TRBV6-4 and TRBJ2-1; D is unresolved. There are 15 residues in the CDR3. V lost 3 bases and J lost 0, with 9 bases in between. Germline assignment: CDR1 MRHNA and CDR2 SNTAGT.

This chain joins TRBV5-8 and TRBJ2-1; 10 bases are a match to TRBD2. The CDR3 runs 14 residues. J was trimmed by 10 bases and V by 2 bases; bases with no gene match: 6. Per germline, CDR1 SGHTS and CDR2 YDEGEE. The CDR3 DNA sequence: TGTGCCAGCAGCTTTGGAGCGGGGGGGCGCGAGCAGTTCTTC. Protein sequence: CASSFGAGGREQFF.

The chain uses TRBV7-8 and TRBJ1-1, with D tentatively TRBD1 (6 bases). The germline V and J ends were trimmed by 5 bases and 1 base, with 20 bases remaining between them. Looked up from germline, CDR1 is SGHVS and CDR2 is FQNEAQ. The length of the CDR3 is 17 residues. DNA for the CDR3: TGTGCCAGCAGCCCTCTCTTCTCCCTGGACAGGAACACTGAAGCTTTCTTT. Amino acids: CASSPLFSLDRNTEAFF. The full variable domain, its missing parts supplied by reference TRBV7-8 and TRBJ1-1, is GAGVSQSPRYKVAKRGQDVALRCDPISGHVSLFWYQQALGQGPEFLTYFQNEAQLDKSGLPSDRFFAERPEGSVSTLKIQRTQQEDSAVYLCASSPLFSLDRNTEAFFGQGTRLTVV.

This chain connects TRBV2 to TRBJ1-1; 10 nucleotides align to TRBD1. CDR3 length: 15 residues. V gave up 3 bases and J gave up 8 bases; unmatched junction bases: 9. Germline lookup yields CDR1 SNHLY and CDR2 FYNNEI. The CDR3 loop reads CASSDGDRGRGEAFF. The DNA for the CDR3 is TGTGCCAGCAGTGACGGTGACAGGGGGCGAGGAGAAGCTTTCTTT.